This paragraph covers one TCR beta chain sequence. The use of a sample-barcoded 5' primer and a J-beta primer mix characterized a second PCR of roughly 7 to 12 cycles. In TCRdb, the 5' RACE reads were re-called with MiXCR into one record per CDR3 protein. The table records 910,000 or so distinct CDR3 sequences, just over 50% of them present only once. This specimen belongs to a study of blood T cells in healthy people across ages. The sequenced material came from blood. The receptor was derived from a woman aged 55-75 years in good health.

The CDR3 bases are TGTGCCATCAGCCATAGTTGGACAGGGGGCGAGACTGAAGCTTTCTTT. Translated, it gives CAISHSWTGGETEAFF. V gene TRBV10-3 combines with J gene TRBJ1-1; 11 bases align to TRBD1. Germline lookup yields CDR1 ENHRY and CDR2 SYGVKD. The CDR3 spans 16 residues. The J segment lost 5 bases and the V segment lost 6 bases, leaving 11 bases of the junction unmatched.